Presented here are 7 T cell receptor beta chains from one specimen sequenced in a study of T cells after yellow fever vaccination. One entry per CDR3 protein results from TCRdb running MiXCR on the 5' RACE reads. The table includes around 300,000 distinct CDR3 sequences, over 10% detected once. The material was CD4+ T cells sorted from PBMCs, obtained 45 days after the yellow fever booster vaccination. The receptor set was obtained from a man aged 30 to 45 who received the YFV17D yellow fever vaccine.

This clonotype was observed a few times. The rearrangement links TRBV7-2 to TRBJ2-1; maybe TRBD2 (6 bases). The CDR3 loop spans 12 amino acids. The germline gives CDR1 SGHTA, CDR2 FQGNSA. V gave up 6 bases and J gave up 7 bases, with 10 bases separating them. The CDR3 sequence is CASRAAGNEQFF. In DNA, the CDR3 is TGTGCCAGCAGGGCTGCGGGGAATGAGCAGTTCTTC.

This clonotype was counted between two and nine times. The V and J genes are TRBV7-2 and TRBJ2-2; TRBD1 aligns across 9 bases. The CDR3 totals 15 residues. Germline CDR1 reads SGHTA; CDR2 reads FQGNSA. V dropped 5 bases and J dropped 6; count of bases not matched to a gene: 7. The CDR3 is CASSPVGQGAGELFF. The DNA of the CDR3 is TGTGCCAGCAGCCCCGTGGGACAGGGTGCCGGGGAGCTGTTTTTT.

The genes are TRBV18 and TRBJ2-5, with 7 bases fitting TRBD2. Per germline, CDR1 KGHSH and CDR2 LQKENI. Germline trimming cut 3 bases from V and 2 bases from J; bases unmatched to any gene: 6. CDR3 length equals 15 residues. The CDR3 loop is CASSPGGLRQETQYF. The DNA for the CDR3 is TGTGCCAGCTCACCCGGGGGGTTGAGGCAAGAGACCCAGTACTTC.

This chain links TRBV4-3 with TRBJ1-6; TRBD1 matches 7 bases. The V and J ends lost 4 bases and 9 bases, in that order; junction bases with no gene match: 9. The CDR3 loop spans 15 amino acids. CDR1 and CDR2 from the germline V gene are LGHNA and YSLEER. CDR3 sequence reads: CASSLRGQIGSPLHF. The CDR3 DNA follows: TGCGCCAGCAGCCTTAGGGGACAGATAGGTTCACCCCTCCACTTT.

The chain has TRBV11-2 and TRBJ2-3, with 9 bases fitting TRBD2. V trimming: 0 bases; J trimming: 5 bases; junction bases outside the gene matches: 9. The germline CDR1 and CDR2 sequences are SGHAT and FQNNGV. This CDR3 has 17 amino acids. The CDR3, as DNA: TGTGCCAGCAGCTTAGACCGTCGGCGGGGGGGGGGAGATACGCAGTATTTT. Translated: CASSLDRRRGGGDTQYF.

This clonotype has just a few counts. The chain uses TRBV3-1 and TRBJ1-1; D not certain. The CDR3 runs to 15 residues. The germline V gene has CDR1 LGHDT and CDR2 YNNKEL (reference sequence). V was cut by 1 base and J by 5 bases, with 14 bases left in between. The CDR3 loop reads CASSQVRSTATEAFF. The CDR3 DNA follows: TGTGCCAGCAGCCAAGTTAGGTCGACCGCTACTGAAGCTTTCTTT. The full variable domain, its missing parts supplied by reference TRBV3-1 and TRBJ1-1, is DTAVSQTPKYLVTQMGNDKSIKCEQNLGHDTMYWYKQDSKKFLKIMFSYNNKELIINETVPNRFSPKSPDKAHLNLHINSLELGDSAVYFCASSQVRSTATEAFFGQGTRLTVV.

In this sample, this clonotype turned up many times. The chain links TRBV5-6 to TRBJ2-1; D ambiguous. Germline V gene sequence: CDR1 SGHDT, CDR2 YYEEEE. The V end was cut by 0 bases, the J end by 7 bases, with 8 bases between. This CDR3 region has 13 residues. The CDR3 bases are TGTGCCAGCAGCTTGGCATGGCCTAATGAGCAGTTCTTC. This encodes CASSLAWPNEQFF.